This T cell receptor beta chain was documented in a study of blood T cell repertoires in COVID-19. Germline V CDR1 and CDR2: KGHDR, SFDVKD. V lost 3 bases and J 4 bases, leaving 11 bases between the germline ends. This CDR3 contains 14 residues. Clones were read by immunoSEQ multiplex PCR, and TCRdb kept only the in-frame ones, dropping some. Of under 300,000 clones in the sample, around nine tenths were seen once. This clone appeared once. The sample carries other DNA sequences with the same CDR3. V is TRBV24-1 and J is TRBJ2-5; D might be TRBD2 (6 bases). The sample was peripheral blood. The TCR was taken from a woman in her seventies with COVID-19, enrolled during active disease. The CDR3 here is CATSDLQGGETQYF. In nucleotides, the CDR3 is TGTGCCACCAGTGATCTGCAGGGAGGAGAGACCCAGTACTTC.